These T cell receptor beta chains were read from a single sample in a study of post-analysis software for immune sequencing data. TCRdb reanalysed the PCR reads using MiXCR and keeps one entry per CDR3 protein. The data contain some 500,000 distinct CDR3 sequences, 40% to 55% of them singletons. Specimen: blood. The receptors come from a girl aged 5 to 17 with multiple sclerosis. The CDR3 runs from the conserved cysteine through the conserved F or W. Each record gives: CDR3 DNA, CDR3 protein, J gene, D gene, V gene, clone size. The D gene is left open where the match is weak. Clone size is given for some rows only: seen once, a few or many times, or a class if the clone is expanded.

DNA: TGCAGTGCCGGGACAGGGGGAATGGATACACAGTATTTT
CDR3: CSAGTGGMDTQYF
J: TRBJ2-3
D: TRBD1
V: TRBV20-1
size: NA

DNA: TGTGCCGGCAATTGGGGCCAGAGAGGCTACACCTTC
CDR3: CAGNWGQRGYTF
J: TRBJ1-2
D: NA
V: TRBV2
size: once

DNA: TGCAGTGCTCTAACACGAACGGGGATGAACACTGAAGCTTTCTTT
CDR3: CSALTRTGMNTEAFF
J: TRBJ1-1
D: NA
V: TRBV20-1
size: NA

DNA: TGTGCCAGCAGCGGGGACGGGGGCAATCAGCCCCAGCATTTT
CDR3: CASSGDGGNQPQHF
J: TRBJ1-5
D: NA
V: TRBV7-9
size: NA

DNA: TGCGCCAGCACCTGGGGAGGCGGGAGCGGGACCGGGGAGCTGTTTTTT
CDR3: CASTWGGGSGTGELFF
J: TRBJ2-2
D: TRBD2
V: TRBV5-1
size: NA

DNA: TGCAGTGCGAGCCCCCAGGTGTACGAGCAGTACTTC
CDR3: CSASPQVYEQYF
J: TRBJ2-7
D: NA
V: TRBV20-1
size: few

DNA: TGTGCCAGCGGACAGGGTCACCGCGGATACTATGGCTACACCTTC
CDR3: CASGQGHRGYYGYTF
J: TRBJ1-2
D: TRBD1
V: TRBV5-6
size: few

DNA: TGTGCCAGCAGTTACCAGGGAGGCTATGGCTACACCTTC
CDR3: CASSYQGGYGYTF
J: TRBJ1-2
D: NA
V: TRBV6-5
size: NA

DNA: TGCGCCAGCAGCCCGGTTGGGGACACTGAAGCTTTCTTT
CDR3: CASSPVGDTEAFF
J: TRBJ1-1
D: NA
V: TRBV5-1
size: NA

DNA: TGTGCCAGCAGTCAAACGACTAGCGGAGGGCCATACGAGCAGTACTTC
CDR3: CASSQTTSGGPYEQYF
J: TRBJ2-7
D: TRBD2
V: TRBV27
size: few

DNA: TGTGCCAGCAGCGCTGACAGGGTCGAGACCCAGTACTTC
CDR3: CASSADRVETQYF
J: TRBJ2-5
D: TRBD1
V: TRBV9
size: NA

DNA: TGCAGCGTTGAGGGGGCCAATGGCTACACCTTC
CDR3: CSVEGANGYTF
J: TRBJ1-2
D: NA
V: TRBV29-1
size: few

DNA: TGCGCCAGCAGCTTTGACCTCCTAACAGGGCAGGGCAAAAACATTCAGTACTTC
CDR3: CASSFDLLTGQGKNIQYF
J: TRBJ2-4
D: NA
V: TRBV5-1
size: few

DNA: TGCGCCAGCAGCCAAGGGCCGAAGCTAGCGGGAGTGAGCGAGCAGTACTTC
CDR3: CASSQGPKLAGVSEQYF
J: TRBJ2-7
D: TRBD2
V: TRBV4-3
size: few

DNA: TGTGCCAGCAGCTCCGGACTAGCCATCCCCCTGGGCACAGATACGCAGTATTTT
CDR3: CASSSGLAIPLGTDTQYF
J: TRBJ2-3
D: TRBD2
V: TRBV12-3/TRBV12-4
size: NA

DNA: TGCGCCAGCATGGGGCGAGTCTCCTACGAGCAGTACTTC
CDR3: CASMGRVSYEQYF
J: TRBJ2-7
D: NA
V: TRBV5-1
size: NA

DNA: TGCGCCAGCAGCCAAGAAGACCGCTCGGGGTACGAGCAGTACTTC
CDR3: CASSQEDRSGYEQYF
J: TRBJ2-7
D: NA
V: TRBV4-1
size: NA

DNA: TGCGCCAGCAGCTTGTTGGGGGAAGGAGAGACCCAGTACTTC
CDR3: CASSLLGEGETQYF
J: TRBJ2-5
D: NA
V: TRBV5-1
size: NA

DNA: TGTGCCAGCAGCCAAGGGGGCGCAGGGTACTACGAGCAGTACTTC
CDR3: CASSQGGAGYYEQYF
J: TRBJ2-7
D: NA
V: TRBV4-2
size: few

DNA: TGTGCCAGCAGACTTGACAGTTACGAGCAGTACTTC
CDR3: CASRLDSYEQYF
J: TRBJ2-7
D: NA
V: TRBV28
size: few

DNA: TGCGCCAGCAGCCCTGAACCAGGGTTCGAGACCCAGTACTTC
CDR3: CASSPEPGFETQYF
J: TRBJ2-5
D: NA
V: TRBV4-1
size: NA

DNA: TGCGCCAGCAGCCAAGGGTTTGGACAGTACACAGATACGCAGTATTTT
CDR3: CASSQGFGQYTDTQYF
J: TRBJ2-3
D: NA
V: TRBV4-1
size: NA

DNA: TGCAGTGCTCGAGCCCCCGCCGGGGACCGATCTAGTGGCTATACCTTC
CDR3: CSARAPAGDRSSGYTF
J: TRBJ1-2
D: NA
V: TRBV20-1
size: NA

DNA: TGCGCCAGCAGCTTTTCGGAGAGCTCTGGGGCCAACGTCCTGACTTTC
CDR3: CASSFSESSGANVLTF
J: TRBJ2-6
D: NA
V: TRBV5-1
size: few

DNA: TGTGCCAGCAGCTCGATCCCCGGGGAAAAGAGCTCCTACGAGCAGTACTTC
CDR3: CASSSIPGEKSSYEQYF
J: TRBJ2-7
D: NA
V: TRBV7-9
size: NA

DNA: TGTGCCAGCAGCTTCGACAGTCTGAACACTGAAGCTTTCTTT
CDR3: CASSFDSLNTEAFF
J: TRBJ1-1
D: NA
V: TRBV5-5
size: NA

DNA: TGCAGCGTTGAAGTGCCGCGGGTCGGCACAGATACGCAGTATTTT
CDR3: CSVEVPRVGTDTQYF
J: TRBJ2-3
D: NA
V: TRBV29-1
size: few

DNA: TGTGCCATCAGTGATCCCATGAGGAGCAGGAGCTCCTACGAGCAGTACTTC
CDR3: CAISDPMRSRSSYEQYF
J: TRBJ2-7
D: NA
V: TRBV10-3
size: NA

DNA: TGCAGTGCTAGCGGGCCCCTTAACTCTTACGAGCAGTACTTC
CDR3: CSASGPLNSYEQYF
J: TRBJ2-7
D: NA
V: TRBV20-1
size: NA

DNA: TGTGCCAGCAGTGTAGGGGGGTTCTCCTACGAGCAGTACTTC
CDR3: CASSVGGFSYEQYF
J: TRBJ2-7
D: NA
V: TRBV6-1
size: few

DNA: TGTGCCAGCAGCTTGACTAGCGCTAGCTCCTACAATGAGCAGTTCTTC
CDR3: CASSLTSASSYNEQFF
J: TRBJ2-1
D: TRBD2
V: TRBV11-3
size: NA

DNA: TGTGCCAGCAGCTTCAGATCCCCCGGTCTGGGTGAGCAGTTCTTC
CDR3: CASSFRSPGLGEQFF
J: TRBJ2-1
D: NA
V: TRBV11-1
size: NA

DNA: TGTGCCAGCAGGAGACCAGGGGGCAGTAGAACAGATACGCAGTATTTT
CDR3: CASRRPGGSRTDTQYF
J: TRBJ2-3
D: TRBD1
V: TRBV6-6
size: few

DNA: TGTGCCAGCATAAGCGGGACGACCTACGAGCAGTACTTC
CDR3: CASISGTTYEQYF
J: TRBJ2-7
D: TRBD2
V: TRBV28
size: NA

DNA: TGCAGTGCTAGGAACCCCAGTGGACCGACCTCCTCCTACGAGCAGTACTTC
CDR3: CSARNPSGPTSSYEQYF
J: TRBJ2-7
D: NA
V: TRBV20-1
size: few

DNA: TGTGCCAGCAGCGAGGAGGGGACAGGGGGCTACGAGCAGTACTTC
CDR3: CASSEEGTGGYEQYF
J: TRBJ2-7
D: TRBD1
V: TRBV7-2
size: NA

DNA: TGTGCCAGCAGCCAGTCCAGAGATACGCAGTATTTT
CDR3: CASSQSRDTQYF
J: TRBJ2-3
D: NA
V: TRBV11-2
size: few

DNA: TGTACCATCAGTGGGATTCCCCCCGGTGAGACCCAGTACTTC
CDR3: CTISGIPPGETQYF
J: TRBJ2-5
D: NA
V: TRBV10-3
size: NA

DNA: TGTACCAGCAGTGAATACTCAGGGGGGCGGGGCGAGCAGTACTTC
CDR3: CTSSEYSGGRGEQYF
J: TRBJ2-7
D: NA
V: TRBV25-1
size: NA

DNA: TGTGCCAGCAGCTTGGAGTACAACGAGCAGTACTTC
CDR3: CASSLEYNEQYF
J: TRBJ2-7
D: NA
V: TRBV7-9
size: NA

DNA: TGCGCCAGCAGCTTCCCGACAGGAGAAAGCTCTGGGGCCAACGTCCTGACTTTC
CDR3: CASSFPTGESSGANVLTF
J: TRBJ2-6
D: NA
V: TRBV5-1
size: NA

DNA: TGTGCCAGCGCCGTCGGGAGTACCTACGAGCAGTACTTC
CDR3: CASAVGSTYEQYF
J: TRBJ2-7
D: NA
V: TRBV6-5
size: once

DNA: TGTGCCACCAGCAGAGATCACGGGTTGAATGGGGCCAAAAACATTCAGTACTTC
CDR3: CATSRDHGLNGAKNIQYF
J: TRBJ2-4
D: NA
V: TRBV15
size: NA

DNA: TGTGCCAGCAGCTACCAGACAGGGGGGTACTACGAGCAGTACTTC
CDR3: CASSYQTGGYYEQYF
J: TRBJ2-7
D: TRBD1
V: TRBV7-2
size: NA

DNA: TGTGCCAGCAGTTTGAGAGCGGGAGGGGCCGTCGATCGGTACTTC
CDR3: CASSLRAGGAVDRYF
J: TRBJ2-4
D: TRBD2
V: TRBV27
size: few

DNA: TGTGCCAGCAGCCAATCGATGGGAACAGCATCCTACGAGCAGTACTTC
CDR3: CASSQSMGTASYEQYF
J: TRBJ2-7
D: NA
V: TRBV7-6
size: NA

DNA: TGCAGCGTTGCGGCCAGGGTATCGGAGACCCAGTACTTC
CDR3: CSVAARVSETQYF
J: TRBJ2-5
D: NA
V: TRBV29-1
size: NA

DNA: TGCAGTGCTAGATGGGAGAACAGGGGGGATACGCAGTATTTT
CDR3: CSARWENRGDTQYF
J: TRBJ2-3
D: TRBD1
V: TRBV20-1
size: few

DNA: TGTGCCAGCAGGGGCGGGCTCAGCTCCTACAATGAGCAGTTCTTC
CDR3: CASRGGLSSYNEQFF
J: TRBJ2-1
D: NA
V: TRBV27
size: NA

DNA: TGTGCCAGCTCACCACGTACGGTGATAAGCTACGAGCAGTACTTC
CDR3: CASSPRTVISYEQYF
J: TRBJ2-7
D: NA
V: TRBV18
size: NA

DNA: TGTGCCAGCAGTTCGAAGGGGAAAGCTTTCTTT
CDR3: CASSSKGKAFF
J: TRBJ1-1
D: NA
V: TRBV28
size: NA

DNA: TGTGCCAGCAGCTTGGGGACAGGGGGAGCTTTCTTT
CDR3: CASSLGTGGAFF
J: TRBJ1-1
D: TRBD1
V: TRBV5-6
size: NA

DNA: TGTGCCAGCAGCGAAAGGGGCGGGAGGCCAGCCTACGAGCAGTACTTC
CDR3: CASSERGGRPAYEQYF
J: TRBJ2-7
D: TRBD2
V: TRBV3-1
size: NA

DNA: TGTGCCAGCAGTATATGGCTCCAGCCCCCAGGTAGCACAGATACGCAGTATTTT
CDR3: CASSIWLQPPGSTDTQYF
J: TRBJ2-3
D: NA
V: TRBV27
size: NA

DNA: TGCGCCAGCAGCCAAGCTCTAGCGGGAGCATACAATGAGCAGTACTTC
CDR3: CASSQALAGAYNEQYF
J: TRBJ2-7
D: TRBD2
V: TRBV4-1
size: once

DNA: TGTGCCAGCAGTCTACTCGACTCTTCTAATGAAAAACTGTTTTTT
CDR3: CASSLLDSSNEKLFF
J: TRBJ1-4
D: NA
V: TRBV7-9
size: few

DNA: TGTGCCAGCGGTGACAGTCTAGCCAAAAACATTCAGTACTTC
CDR3: CASGDSLAKNIQYF
J: TRBJ2-4
D: NA
V: TRBV6-6
size: NA

DNA: TGTGCCAGCAGCTCATCTGGGGGGGTTGCAGATACGCAGTATTTT
CDR3: CASSSSGGVADTQYF
J: TRBJ2-3
D: TRBD2
V: TRBV7-3
size: NA

DNA: TGTGCCAGCAGCGTAGGACAGGGCCTCAACGAGCGGTACTTC
CDR3: CASSVGQGLNERYF
J: TRBJ2-7
D: TRBD1
V: TRBV9
size: NA

DNA: TGCGCCAGCAGCCAAGGTCCAGGGTTCTACAATGAGCAGTTCTTC
CDR3: CASSQGPGFYNEQFF
J: TRBJ2-1
D: NA
V: TRBV4-3
size: NA